The 8 T cell receptor beta chains below were found in one sample sequenced in a study of blood T cell repertoires in COVID-19 (TCRdb year 2020). The method behind the library was the immunoSEQ multiplex PCR assay. The table was pulled from immuneACCESS by TCRdb, which kept in-frame rearrangements only. Such tables lose some clones; where checked, under half of the loss comes from unresolved V genes, and the rest has no known cause. This sample holds nearly 35,000 clones; around 87% were observed only once. 60% to 65% of the sample is taken by the ten largest. Sequencing was done on a sample of peripheral blood. The receptors were sampled from a man aged 65-85 years with acute or convalescent COVID-19.

The chain uses TRBV5-6 and TRBJ2-5; 11 bases match TRBD2. CDR1 SGHDT and CDR2 YYEEEE come from the germline V gene. J lost 0 bases, V lost 4 bases, and 2 bases had no gene match. The CDR3 is 15 amino acids. This chain's CDR3 is CASSPLAGDQETQYF. The CDR3 nucleotides read TGTGCCAGCAGCCCACTAGCGGGGGACCAAGAGACCCAGTACTTC.

The gene calls are TRBV30 and TRBJ1-6; TRBD1 agrees at 7 bases. CDR3 length: 15 residues. The trim removed 6 bases at V and 9 bases at J, leaving 14 bases unmatched. In germline, CDR1 is GTSNPN, CDR2 SVGIG (reference sequence). The CDR3 is CACTQGVSEGSPLHF. CDR3 DNA sequence: TGTGCCTGCACCCAGGGGGTTTCTGAAGGTTCACCCCTCCACTTT. Full variable domain (outside the CDR3, taken from reference TRBV30 and TRBJ1-6): SQTIHQWPATLVQPVGSPLSLECTVEGTSNPNLYWYRQAAGRGLQLLFYSVGIGQISSEVPQNLSASRPQDRQFILSSKKLLLSDSGFYLCACTQGVSEGSPLHFGNGTRLTVT.

The rearrangement joins TRBV5-1 to TRBJ2-7, with a possible D match to TRBD2 (6 bases). CDR3 size: 13 residues. The germline V gene encodes CDR1 SGHRS and CDR2 YFSETQ. V lost 0 bases and J lost 7, with 11 bases in between. The CDR3 here is CASSLAQEGEQYF. The CDR3 region has the DNA TGCGCCAGCAGCTTGGCTCAGGAGGGGGAGCAGTACTTC.

The V call is TRBV3-1 (or the pseudogene TRBV3-2), the J call TRBJ2-4; 7 bases are a match to TRBD2. The CDR3 runs 14 residues. Germline V CDR1 and CDR2: LGHDT, YNNKEL (reference sequence). Trimming cost V 4 bases and J 5 bases; bases outside gene matches: 5. CDR3 region: CASSPLGGQNIQYF. The CDR3 region has the DNA TGTGCCAGCAGCCCACTGGGAGGGCAAAACATTCAGTACTTC.

The V call is TRBV12-3 or TRBV12-4, the J call TRBJ1-5, with D unresolved. V was cut by 3 bases and J by 7 bases, with 7 bases left in between. This CDR3 region has 12 residues. CDR3 bases: TGTGCCAGCAGTTTTCTGGCCCAGCCCCAGCATTTT. It yields the protein CASSFLAQPQHF.

The chain is built from TRBV5-1 and TRBJ1-2; TRBD1 might be the D (5 bases). V lost 5 bases, J lost 3 bases, and 17 bases lay in between. The germline gives CDR1 SGHRS, CDR2 YFSETQ. The CDR3 length is 15 residues. CDR3 DNA sequence: TGCGCCAGCAGTCTCGTCCCCGGAGGGGACTATGGCTACACCTTC. Protein sequence: CASSLVPGGDYGYTF.

The gene calls are TRBV30 and TRBJ2-5; the D gene is possibly TRBD1 (6 bases). V was shortened by 1 base and J by 4 bases, with 16 bases between the two germline ends. Germline values: CDR1 GTSNPN, CDR2 SVGIG (reference sequence). The CDR3 covers 15 residues. The CDR3 DNA follows: TGTGCCTGGAGTGGCTCCACAGGGCTGTCAGAGACCCAGTACTTC. Its protein product is CAWSGSTGLSETQYF.

The V and J genes are TRBV11-2 and TRBJ1-2; no reliable D call. The CDR3 is made up of 13 amino acids. V shed 6 bases and J shed 6 bases, with 14 bases lying between them. Germline V gene lookup returns CDR1 SGHAT and CDR2 FQNNGV. Written as DNA, the CDR3 is TGTGCCAGCAGGGGCAGTGGGCGACATGGCTACACCTTC. Translated: CASRGSGRHGYTF.